This TCR beta chain was recovered during a study of CD8+ T cells in alopecia areata. Turning to the study itself: Treated patients were given 5 to 10 mg oral tofacitinib twice daily.

The CDR3 spans 13 residues. V lost 4 bases, J lost 5 bases, and 10 bases lay in between. Per germline, CDR1 SGHDT and CDR2 YYEEEE. Extraction and reverse transcription of RNA yielded cDNA as the sequencing template. The repertoire was sequenced with immunoSEQ multiplex PCR; TCRdb's copy has only in-frame clones and lacks some. The table includes about 130,000 clones, about 49% detected once. This clone turned up a few times. The specimen was CD8+ T cells sorted from blood, collected at week 0. This chain uses TRBV5-6 with TRBJ1-5; D not resolved. The TCR comes from a human donor with alopecia areata. The CDR3 region is CASSEGNHQPQHF. Written as DNA, the CDR3 is TGTGCCAGCAGCGAGGGAAATCATCAGCCCCAGCATTTT.